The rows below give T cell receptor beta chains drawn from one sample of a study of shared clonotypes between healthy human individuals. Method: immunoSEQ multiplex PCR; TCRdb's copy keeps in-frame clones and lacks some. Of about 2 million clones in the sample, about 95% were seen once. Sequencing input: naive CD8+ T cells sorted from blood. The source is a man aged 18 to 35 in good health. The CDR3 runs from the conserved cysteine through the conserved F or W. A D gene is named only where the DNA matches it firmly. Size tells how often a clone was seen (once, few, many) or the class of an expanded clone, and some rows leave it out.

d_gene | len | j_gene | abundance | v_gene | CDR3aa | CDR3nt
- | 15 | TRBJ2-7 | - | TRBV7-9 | CASSLLRGVGGEQYF | TGTGCCAGCAGCTTATTACGAGGGGTAGGTGGAGAGCAGTACTTC
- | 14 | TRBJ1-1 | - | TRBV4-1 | CASSPGLPNTEAFF | TGCGCCAGCAGCCCGGGACTTCCGAACACTGAAGCTTTCTTT
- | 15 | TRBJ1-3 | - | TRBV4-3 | CASSQDLKDSNTIYF | TGCGCCAGCAGCCAAGATCTCAAGGATTCGAACACCATATATTTT
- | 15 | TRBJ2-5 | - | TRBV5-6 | CASSLDRVMEETQYF | TGTGCCAGCAGCTTGGACAGAGTCATGGAGGAGACCCAGTACTTC
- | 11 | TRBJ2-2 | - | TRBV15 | CATSTRGELFF | TGTGCCACCAGCACCCGGGGGGAGCTGTTTTTT
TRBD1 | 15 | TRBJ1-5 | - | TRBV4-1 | CASSQHGQGNQPQHF | TGCGCCAGCAGCCAACACGGACAGGGCAATCAGCCCCAGCATTTT
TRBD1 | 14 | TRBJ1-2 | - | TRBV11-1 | CASSSDRGNYGYTF | TGTGCCAGCAGCTCCGACAGGGGGAACTATGGCTACACCTTC
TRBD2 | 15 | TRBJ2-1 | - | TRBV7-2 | CASSYGLAGETEQFF | TGTGCCAGCAGCTACGGACTAGCGGGAGAGACTGAGCAGTTCTTC
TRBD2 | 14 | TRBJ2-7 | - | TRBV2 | CASNPGEGFHEQYF | TGTGCCAGCAATCCCGGGGAGGGGTTCCACGAGCAGTACTTC
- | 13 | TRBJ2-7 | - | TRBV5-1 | CASSRATSYEQYF | TGCGCCAGCAGCAGGGCGACCTCCTACGAGCAGTACTTC
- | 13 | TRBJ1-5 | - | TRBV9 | CASSGGDGQPQHF | TGTGCCAGCAGCGGAGGTGACGGACAGCCCCAGCATTTT
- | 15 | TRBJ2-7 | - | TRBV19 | CASSTSATDFYEQYF | TGTGCCAGTAGTACGTCCGCGACAGACTTCTACGAGCAGTACTTC
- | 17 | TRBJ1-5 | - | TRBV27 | CASSPMIRGFGNQPQHF | TGTGCCAGCAGTCCAATGATCAGGGGATTTGGCAATCAGCCCCAGCATTTT
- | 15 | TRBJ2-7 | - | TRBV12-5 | CASGSAPPLGYEQYF | TGTGCTAGTGGTTCCGCGCCTCCCTTGGGGTACGAGCAGTACTTC
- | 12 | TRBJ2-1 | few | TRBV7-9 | CASSLAYNEQFF | TGTGCCAGCAGCTTAGCTTACAATGAGCAGTTCTTC
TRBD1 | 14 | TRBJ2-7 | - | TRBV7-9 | CASSSPGQGYEQYF | TGTGCCAGCAGCTCACCGGGACAGGGCTACGAGCAGTACTTC
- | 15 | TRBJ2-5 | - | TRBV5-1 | CASSLGTTSGETQYF | TGCGCCAGCTCACTCGGGACGACCTCGGGGGAGACCCAGTACTTC
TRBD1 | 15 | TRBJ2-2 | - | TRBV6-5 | CASTYAGGNTGELFF | TGTGCCAGCACGTATGCAGGGGGGAACACCGGGGAGCTGTTTTTT
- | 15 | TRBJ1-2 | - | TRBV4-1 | CASSQDLTQGNGYTF | TGCGCCAGCAGCCAAGATTTGACTCAGGGTAACGGCTACACCTTC
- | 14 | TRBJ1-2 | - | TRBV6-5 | CASSLTGGDYGYTF | TGTGCCAGCAGCTTAACCGGGGGAGACTATGGCTACACCTTC
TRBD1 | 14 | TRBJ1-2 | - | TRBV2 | CASSVPGTVYGYTF | TGTGCCAGCAGCGTCCCCGGGACAGTCTATGGCTACACCTTC
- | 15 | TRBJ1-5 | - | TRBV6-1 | CASSEWGISNQPQHF | TGTGCCAGCAGTGAATGGGGCATTAGCAATCAGCCCCAGCATTTT